This T cell receptor beta chain was identified during a study of CD8 T cells in ankylosing spondylitis (TCRdb year 2017). At the level of the whole study: The study profiled T cell receptor beta repertoires in healthy donors and ankylosing spondylitis patients to find disease-linked TCR variants. The whole study cohort included 90 to 120 healthy donors and some 27 ankylosing spondylitis patients. Peripheral blood samples were taken, and synovial fluid was additionally collected from ankylosing spondylitis patients. Summary of the overall study and its limitations: Significant enrichment of the disease-linked clones was reported in matched synovial fluid samples from ankylosing spondylitis patients. Some TCR beta motif variants had previously been reported in synovial fluid and blood of reactive arthritis patients, which suggested common disease-initiation mechanisms. Blood from ankylosing spondylitis patients appeared to be characterized by a TCR beta motif made up of several highly homologous amino acid variants. In peripheral blood, the disease-linked clones were found at relatively low frequencies and had a CD8+ phenotype.

TCRdb lists the instrument as Illumina HiSeq 2500. Quantitative 5'-RACE with molecular barcodes was the method used to prepare the TCR beta libraries. The authors' pipeline ran thus. To identify disease-linked TCR variants, a new computational method was used, one built on a probabilistic model of VDJ rearrangement. TCRdb reworked the public reads: Q25 trimming with fastp, MiXCR clone assembly, productive beta chains retained. Each entry is one CDR3 protein sequence, shown with its most common DNA and genes. TCRdb, not the authors, supplied the V and J calls. This sample is represented by around 480,000 distinct CDR3 sequences; approximately 17% of them were singletons. The ten most abundant clones make up 1% of the sample. For this clonotype: Its antigen remains undetermined. Base qualities are missing; no much larger clone stands one base away.

The sequence was obtained from a male donor with ankylosing spondylitis. The sequenced sample consisted of blood, either unsorted or a sorted T cell fraction (not recorded which).

The CDR3 protein sequence reads: CAISDDRQRDTQYF. The nucleotide sequence reads TGTGCCATCAGTGACGACCGGCAAAGAGATACGCAGTATTTT. The chain is encoded by TRBV10-3 joined to TRBJ2-3, with the D gene call left open. The germline V gene specifies ENHRY as CDR1 and SYGVKD as CDR2. Measured from the cysteine to the phenylalanine, the CDR3 is 14 residues long. CDR3 DNA is the only sequence kept; it has 42 bases, read in frame from the first base. Trimming removed 3 bases from V and 5 bases from J, leaving 12 bases between the germline ends.